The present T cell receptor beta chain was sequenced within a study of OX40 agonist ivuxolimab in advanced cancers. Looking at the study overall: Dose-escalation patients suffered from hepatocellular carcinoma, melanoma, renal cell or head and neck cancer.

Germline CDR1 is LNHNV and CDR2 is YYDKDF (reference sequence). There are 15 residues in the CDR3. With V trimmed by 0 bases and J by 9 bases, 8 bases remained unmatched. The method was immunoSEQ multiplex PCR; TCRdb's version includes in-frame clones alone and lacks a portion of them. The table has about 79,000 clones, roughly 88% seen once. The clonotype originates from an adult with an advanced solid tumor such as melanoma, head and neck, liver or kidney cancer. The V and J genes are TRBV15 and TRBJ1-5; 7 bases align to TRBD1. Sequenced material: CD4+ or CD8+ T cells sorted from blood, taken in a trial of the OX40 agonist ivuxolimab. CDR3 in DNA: TGTGCCACCAGCAGAGATAAGGGGGCGTCTCGGCCCCAGCATTTT. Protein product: CATSRDKGASRPQHF.